These 22 T cell receptor beta chains were sequenced from one sample in a study of blood T cell repertoires in COVID-19. Profiling relied on immunoSEQ multiplex PCR, and the TCRdb table lists in-frame clones only, not all of them. The sample lists some 110,000 clones, just under 80% occurring once. Material: peripheral blood. The source is a man in his 60s with active or convalescent COVID-19.

The chain couples TRBV7-2 to TRBJ2-7; 14 nucleotides align to TRBD2. The CDR3 covers 18 residues. Germline V CDR1 and CDR2: SGHTA, FQGNSA. Trimming cost V 4 bases and J 1 base; bases outside gene matches: 9. The CDR3, as DNA: TGTGCCAGCAGCTGGGGACTAGCGGGAGCCTACACGTCCTACGAGCAGTACTTC. It codes for CASSWGLAGAYTSYEQYF.

V gene TRBV20-1 combines with J gene TRBJ2-5, with 7 positions matching TRBD2. The V and J ends lost 3 bases and 2 bases, in that order; junction bases with no gene match: 9. The CDR3 sequence is 15 residues long. Germline V gene lookup returns CDR1 DFQATT and CDR2 SNEGSKA (reference sequence). CDR3 DNA sequence: TGCAGTGCTAGTATCCTAGCGGTTGTACAAGAGACCCAGTACTTC. It encodes CSASILAVVQETQYF.

The chain has TRBV2 and TRBJ2-5; 7 bases are shared with TRBD1. The CDR3 loop spans 17 amino acids. Losses at the gene ends were 6 bases for V and 1 base for J; bases not matched to a gene: 14. CDR1 SNHLY and CDR2 FYNNEI come from the germline V gene. This chain's CDR3 is CASSYTLRGGSQETQYF. The CDR3 DNA reads as TGTGCCAGCAGCTACACACTGAGAGGGGGCAGCCAAGAGACCCAGTACTTC.

In nucleotides, the CDR3 is TGTGCCAGCAGCTTGGCCAAGGGGAACTCTGGAAACACCATATATTTT. This translates into CASSLAKGNSGNTIYF. V gene TRBV5-4 combines with J gene TRBJ1-3; D might be TRBD1 (5 bases). Looked up from germline, CDR1 is SGHNT and CDR2 is YYREEE (reference sequence). CDR3 length equals 16 residues. Trimming stripped 0 bases from V and 0 bases from J, with 10 bases between.

This chain joins TRBV6-5 and TRBJ1-5; D is uncertain. With 6 bases removed from V and 3 bases from J, the gap between germline ends came to 12 bases. Germline CDR1 MNHEY, CDR2 SVGAGI. The CDR3 is made up of 14 amino acids. In DNA form, the CDR3 reads TGTGCCAGCAGCCCCCTGGGCTACAATCAGCCCCAGCATTTT. Translation: CASSPLGYNQPQHF.

The chain joins TRBV18 to TRBJ2-7, with 8 bases fitting TRBD1. This CDR3 has 15 amino acids. V shed 1 base and J 6 bases; nucleotides not matched to a gene: 8. Per the germline V gene, CDR1 is KGHSH and CDR2 is LQKENI. The CDR3 nucleotides read TGTGCCAGCTCACCACGACAGGGGATTTGGGGCGAGCAGTACTTC. It yields the protein CASSPRQGIWGEQYF.

The chain is built from TRBV6-5 and TRBJ2-5; D is possibly TRBD2 (6 bases). Trimming took off 5 bases at V and 0 bases at J, with 13 bases between the two ends. The CDR3 runs 15 residues. Looked up from germline, CDR1 is MNHEY and CDR2 is SVGAGI. CDR3 sequence (DNA): TGTGCCAGCAGTCCTCTCGGCGGGGACCAAGAGACCCAGTACTTC. Its translation: CASSPLGGDQETQYF.

The chain has TRBV28 and TRBJ2-7; D is possibly TRBD1 (7 bases). V lost 1 base, J lost 6 bases, and 19 bases lay in between. In germline, CDR1 is MDHEN, CDR2 SYDVKM. There are 16 residues in the CDR3. The DNA of the CDR3 is TGTGCCAGCAGTTTATTGGGGGGACAGTTTCTTCCCGAGCAGTACTTC. Its translation: CASSLLGGQFLPEQYF.

The chain links TRBV4-2 to TRBJ2-5; TRBD1 agrees at 7 bases. The length of the CDR3 is 14 residues. The J segment lost 4 bases and the V segment lost 2 bases, leaving 4 bases of the junction unmatched. Germline V CDR1 and CDR2: LGHNA, YNFKEQ. CDR3 residues: CASSQNNRGETQYF. DNA for the CDR3: TGTGCCAGCAGCCAAAATAACAGGGGAGAGACCCAGTACTTC.

J is TRBJ2-7 and V is TRBV9, with TRBD2 matching over 8 bases. Germline lookup yields CDR1 SGDLS and CDR2 YYNGEE. This CDR3 comprises 16 residues. V lost 4 bases, J lost 3 bases, and 12 bases stayed unmatched. CDR3 protein: CASSRDGTSGLYEQYF. The DNA for the CDR3 is TGTGCCAGCAGCCGTGACGGAACTAGCGGACTCTACGAGCAGTACTTC. The full variable domain, with the rest looked up from reference TRBV9 and TRBJ2-7, is DSGVTQTPKHLITATGQRVTLRCSPRSGDLSVYWYQQSLDQGLQFLIQYYNGEERAKGNILERFSAQQFPDLHSELNLSSLELGDSALYFCASSRDGTSGLYEQYFGPGTRLTVT.

The chain joins TRBV3-1 (or the pseudogene TRBV3-2) to TRBJ1-5; D is unclear. Germline CDR1 reads LGHDT; CDR2 reads YNNKEL (reference sequence). The V end was cut by 0 bases, the J end by 3 bases, with 18 bases between. The CDR3 contains 18 residues. The CDR3 reads CASSQDQAGLYTNQPQHF. CDR3 nucleotide sequence: TGTGCCAGCAGCCAAGATCAAGCGGGGTTATATACCAATCAGCCCCAGCATTTT.

This chain links TRBV14 with TRBJ2-7; perhaps TRBD2 as D (5 bases). In germline, CDR1 is SGHDN, CDR2 FVKESK. V dropped 0 bases and J dropped 6 bases, with 15 bases sitting between them. The CDR3 is 15 residues long. The CDR3 reads CASSQESPRDAEQYF. As DNA, the CDR3 is TGTGCCAGCAGCCAAGAGTCCCCCCGGGATGCCGAGCAGTACTTC.

This clone occurred once. The chain has TRBV18 and TRBJ1-5, with 10 bases fitting TRBD1. The germline V gene encodes CDR1 KGHSH and CDR2 LQKENI. V shed 3 bases, J shed 4 bases, and the junction held 3 bases outside the gene matches. This CDR3 contains 15 residues. As DNA, the CDR3 is TGTGCCAGCTCACCCGGGACAGGGGTTAATCAGCCCCAGCATTTT. Translated: CASSPGTGVNQPQHF.

V is TRBV2 and J is TRBJ2-7, with 14 bases fitting TRBD2. CDR1 is SNHLY, CDR2 FYNNEI, per germline. With V trimmed by 5 bases and J by 0 bases, 6 bases remained unmatched. The CDR3 consists of 17 residues. The CDR3 coding sequence is TGTGCCAGCAGTTCCCCGGGACTAGCGGGAGTCTCCTACGAGCAGTACTTC. It translates to CASSSPGLAGVSYEQYF.

The chain joins TRBV7-9 to TRBJ2-7; 10 bases are shared with TRBD1. This CDR3 is 19 amino acids long. V shed 4 bases and J 0 bases; nucleotides not matched to a gene: 15. Germline values: CDR1 SEHNR, CDR2 FQNEAQ (reference sequence). For the CDR3, the DNA is TGTGCCAGCAGCTCGGCTCCGGGACAGGGGCTCAGGAGCTCCTACGAGCAGTACTTC. It yields the protein CASSSAPGQGLRSSYEQYF.

This chain joins TRBV23-1 and TRBJ2-3; D uncertain. TRBV23-1 is sorted into the ORF group, with uncertain function. This CDR3 spans 16 amino acids. Trimming removed 4 bases at V and 2 bases at J, with 16 bases between. CDR3 DNA: TGCGCCAGCAGTCTCCTCCGGTCACGGGTCACAGATACGCAGTATTTT. It translates to CASSLLRSRVTDTQYF.

V usage is TRBV6-5 and J usage is TRBJ1-5; no clear D gene. The V end lost 5 bases, the J end lost 5 bases, and 7 bases lay between the germline ends. Germline loops: CDR1 MNHEY, CDR2 SVGAGI. The CDR3 has 12 amino acids. CDR3 residues: CASSPPDQPQHF. In DNA form, the CDR3 reads TGTGCCAGCAGTCCCCCCGATCAGCCCCAGCATTTT.

Concerning this clone itself: At one end the junction does not follow the germline gene, possibly because of a read error. This chain joins TRBV19 and TRBJ1-1; the D gene is possibly TRBD1 (5 bases). Germline-derived CDR1 and CDR2 are LNHDA and SQIVND (reference sequence). This CDR3 region has 13 residues. The CDR3: CASRGRGNAEAFF. CDR3 coding DNA: TGTGCCAGTCGGGGCCGGGGGAACGCTGAAGCTTTCTTT.

The chain links TRBV15 to TRBJ2-7; 7 bases fit TRBD2. Germline CDR1 LNHNV, CDR2 YYDKDF (reference sequence). V lost 3 bases to trimming and J lost 1 base; unmatched junction nucleotides: 3. This CDR3 has 14 residues. The CDR3 here is CATSRGGGSYEQYF. The DNA for the CDR3 is TGTGCCACCAGCAGGGGGGGAGGGTCCTACGAGCAGTACTTC.

The genes are TRBV11-2 and TRBJ2-7, with 9 bases that match TRBD2. V dropped 5 bases and J dropped 4; count of bases not matched to a gene: 6. The CDR3 covers 14 residues. Germline V gene lookup returns CDR1 SGHAT and CDR2 FQNNGV. CDR3 DNA sequence: TGTGCCAGCAGCCCCCTAGCGGGAAGGTACGAGCAGTACTTC. Translation gives CASSPLAGRYEQYF.

A single count supports this clone. The rearrangement links TRBV6-5 to TRBJ2-3; weak D call: TRBD2 (5 bases). This CDR3 contains 11 residues. Trimming pared 2 bases from V and 8 bases from J, leaving 5 bases between. Germline CDR1 is MNHEY and CDR2 is SVGAGI. The CDR3 region has the DNA TGTGCCAGCAGTTACGCGGGTACGCAGTATTTT. Translating it yields CASSYAGTQYF.

The chain recombines TRBV4-3 with TRBJ1-1, with D tentatively TRBD1 (5 bases). CDR3 size: 13 residues. The ends were cut back, 0 bases at V and 7 bases at J, with 9 bases in the middle. Germline CDR1 reads LGHNA; CDR2 reads YSLEER. CDR3 region: CASSQDRRGEAFF. The DNA of the CDR3 is TGCGCCAGCAGCCAAGATAGAAGGGGTGAAGCTTTCTTT.